Listed below are T cell receptor beta chains from one sample, sequenced in a study of T cell repertoires in cytomegalovirus infection. TCRdb redid the calling of the reads with MiXCR, one entry per CDR3 protein. Of roughly 640,000 distinct CDR3 sequences listed, less than 25% are singletons. Sequencing was done on a sample of CD8+ T cells from PBMCs. The receptors originated from a human donor in good health (CMV status not recorded). Some clones in this sample may be carry-over from other donors' samples. The CDR3 runs from the conserved cysteine through the conserved F or W. A D gene is named only where the DNA matches it firmly. Clone size is stated in some rows and not others, as once, few, many or a class when expanded.

clone_size	d_call	cdr3_length	v_call	j_call	cdr3_nt	cdr3_aa
-	-	11	TRBV7-8	TRBJ1-1	TGTGCCGTCTTGCGAGGCACTGAAGTTTTCTTT	CAVLRGTEVFF
-	TRBD1	13	TRBV20-1	TRBJ1-1	TGCAGTGCTATGGGACAGGGAGGTTTTGAAGCTTTCTTT	CSAMGQGGFEAFF
many	TRBD2	16	TRBV7-2	TRBJ2-7	TGTGCCAGCAGCTTAGGAGCGGGGGGCCCTAGGTACGAGCAGTACTTC	CASSLGAGGPRYEQYF
-	TRBD1	16	TRBV7-2	TRBJ1-1	TGTGCCAGCAGCCCGGGACAGGGGCGCTTTGACACTGAAGCTTTCTTT	CASSPGQGRFDTEAFF
-	TRBD2	16	TRBV6-2/TRBV6-3	TRBJ2-5	TGTGCCAGCAGTTACAAGCTAGCGGAGAACCAAGAGACCCAGTACTTC	CASSYKLAENQETQYF
many	TRBD1	15	TRBV20-1	TRBJ1-6	TGCAGTGCTAGAGATTATACAGGGGGAAATTCACCCCTCCACTTT	CSARDYTGGNSPLHF
many	-	14	TRBV7-2	TRBJ1-1	TGTGCCAGCAGCTTCCCGGGACAAAACACTGAAGCTTTCTTT	CASSFPGQNTEAFF
-	-	13	TRBV7-4	TRBJ1-2	TGTGCCAGCAGCCCTCTGGGCGGCTATGGCTACACCTTC	CASSPLGGYGYTF
-	-	15	TRBV14	TRBJ2-2	TGTGCCAGCAGCTTTTTAGCCCCTGGGACCGGGGAGCTGTTTTTT	CASSFLAPGTGELFF
many	-	14	TRBV28	TRBJ2-5	TGTGCCAGCAGTTTTTCCCAGGGGATAGAGACCCAGTACTTC	CASSFSQGIETQYF
few	-	14	TRBV20-1	TRBJ1-2	TGCAGTGCTGAAATCATCGGGGCGTTCTATGGCTACACCTTC	CSAEIIGAFYGYTF
-	TRBD1	15	TRBV19	TRBJ2-5	TGTGCCAGTAGTCGAACTGCCGGGACAGAAGAGACCCAGTACTTC	CASSRTAGTEETQYF
many	-	12	TRBV12-3/TRBV12-4	TRBJ1-2	TGTGCCAGCGATGGACCACCGCATGGCTACACCTTC	CASDGPPHGYTF
few	-	16	TRBV10-3	TRBJ2-1	TGTGCCATCAGTGAGTCGGCAGTCTCTACCTACAATGAGCAGTTCTTC	CAISESAVSTYNEQFF
few	-	17	TRBV28	TRBJ1-6	TGTGCCAGCGAACCTGGATCGTCATGGGACGGACAAACACCCCTCCACTTT	CASEPGSSWDGQTPLHF
many	-	16	TRBV7-8	TRBJ2-1	TGTGCCAGCAGCTTAATGTACCAGGGACTTTACAATGAGCAGTTCTTC	CASSLMYQGLYNEQFF
-	-	15	TRBV24-1	TRBJ1-2	TGTGCCACCAGTGCGGAGGGACAAACAAACTATGGCTACACCTTC	CATSAEGQTNYGYTF
-	-	13	TRBV5-4	TRBJ1-2	TGTGCCAGCAGCTTAGGGGACCCTGGTGGCTACACCTTC	CASSLGDPGGYTF
many	TRBD2	15	TRBV28	TRBJ2-1	TGTGCCAGCAGTTTGAAGCGGGGCCAGTACAATGAGCAGTTCTTC	CASSLKRGQYNEQFF
few	TRBD1	15	TRBV6-6	TRBJ2-5	TGTGCCAGCAGTTACGGGACAGGGGACCCTCGGGACCAGTACTTC	CASSYGTGDPRDQYF
few	-	13	TRBV7-9	TRBJ2-7	TGTGCCAGCAGTGGACCCCCGGGGGACGAGCAGTACTTC	CASSGPPGDEQYF
-	-	13	TRBV27	TRBJ2-5	TGTGCCAGCAGTCCCGGGTTCCGGGAGACCCAGTACTTC	CASSPGFRETQYF
many	TRBD2	17	TRBV7-9	TRBJ2-1	TGTGCCAGCATCATCGGGGACAGCGGGGGGGCTTACAATGAGCAGTTCTTC	CASIIGDSGGAYNEQFF
few	-	17	TRBV24-1	TRBJ2-3	TGTGCCACCAGTGATACTACCACCGGGCCTAGCACAGATACGCAGTATTTT	CATSDTTTGPSTDTQYF
-	-	16	TRBV28	TRBJ2-5	TGTGCCAGCAGTTTATGGGCTAGCAGCGTTCAAGAGACCCAGTACTTC	CASSLWASSVQETQYF
-	TRBD1	16	TRBV6-2/TRBV6-3	TRBJ2-1	TGTGCCAGCAGTTACTTAGGACAGGGCTCCTACAATGAGCAGTTCTTC	CASSYLGQGSYNEQFF
many	-	13	TRBV6-2/TRBV6-3	TRBJ2-5	TGTGCCAGCCTGGGGGCAGCCATAGAGACCCAGTACTTC	CASLGAAIETQYF
-	-	13	TRBV29-1	TRBJ2-2	TGCAGCGTTGTACGCAGCGGGACCGGGGAGCTGTTTTTT	CSVVRSGTGELFF
many	TRBD1	15	TRBV7-8	TRBJ2-1	TGTGCCAGCAGCTTAGGGTCTGTAGGGGGCCATGAGCAGTTCTTC	CASSLGSVGGHEQFF
many	-	14	TRBV7-7	TRBJ2-7	TGTGCTAGCAGCCCTCGGGACGGACCCTACGAGCAGTACTTC	CASSPRDGPYEQYF
once	TRBD2	17	TRBV20-1	TRBJ2-1	TGCAGTGCTGATCGCAATCCGACGACTAGCGGGTTCAATGAGCAGTTCTTC	CSADRNPTTSGFNEQFF
many	TRBD1	13	TRBV6-5	TRBJ1-1	TGTGCCAGCAGCTACAACAGGGGAACTGAAGCTTTCTTT	CASSYNRGTEAFF
few	-	13	TRBV9	TRBJ2-2	TGTGCCAGCAGCGTAGTTGACGCCGGGGAGCTGTTTTTT	CASSVVDAGELFF
few	-	14	TRBV10-3	TRBJ2-2	TGTGCCATCAGACTCGCTACCCTCACCGGGGAGCTGTTTTTT	CAIRLATLTGELFF
few	-	14	TRBV7-9	TRBJ2-7	TGTGCCAGCAGCTTAGCAGGGGGGGCCCACGAGCAGTACTTC	CASSLAGGAHEQYF
once	-	15	TRBV20-1	TRBJ1-6	TGCAGTGCTCTGGACACGAGCTCCTATAATTCACCCCTCCACTTT	CSALDTSSYNSPLHF
once	-	14	TRBV7-6	TRBJ2-7	TGTGCCAGCAGCCCACCCATGGTCAGTTACGAGCAGTACTTC	CASSPPMVSYEQYF
many	-	16	TRBV7-6	TRBJ2-1	TGTGCCAGCAGCCTTACCCCGTGGACTACCAACAATGAGCAGTTCTTC	CASSLTPWTTNNEQFF
few	-	14	TRBV29-1	TRBJ1-5	TGCAGCGTTGAAGGGCCAGGGGAATTTCAGCCCCAGCATTTT	CSVEGPGEFQPQHF
-	TRBD2	19	TRBV7-9	TRBJ2-2	TGTGCCAGCATCCTAACCTCAGCGGGACCGCTCCTGAACACCGGGGAGCTGTTTTTT	CASILTSAGPLLNTGELFF
few	-	12	TRBV19	TRBJ1-5	TGTGCCAGTAGCCCCCGGGGGCGGCCCCAGCATTTT	CASSPRGRPQHF
-	-	16	TRBV29-1	TRBJ2-7	TGCAGCGTTCCTGGAGTCCGGGGGCTTGGAGGCTACGAGCAGTACTTC	CSVPGVRGLGGYEQYF
-	TRBD1	15	TRBV6-2/TRBV6-3	TRBJ2-1	TGTGCCAGCAGTTACTCGGGGACAGGTAGTAATGAGCAGTTCTTC	CASSYSGTGSNEQFF
few	-	10	TRBV2	TRBJ2-5	TGTGCCATCCGCCGGGGGACCCAGTACTTC	CAIRRGTQYF
-	-	16	TRBV28	TRBJ1-5	TGTGCCAGCAGCGGGACTTTTCATTATAGCAATCAGCCCCAGCATTTT	CASSGTFHYSNQPQHF